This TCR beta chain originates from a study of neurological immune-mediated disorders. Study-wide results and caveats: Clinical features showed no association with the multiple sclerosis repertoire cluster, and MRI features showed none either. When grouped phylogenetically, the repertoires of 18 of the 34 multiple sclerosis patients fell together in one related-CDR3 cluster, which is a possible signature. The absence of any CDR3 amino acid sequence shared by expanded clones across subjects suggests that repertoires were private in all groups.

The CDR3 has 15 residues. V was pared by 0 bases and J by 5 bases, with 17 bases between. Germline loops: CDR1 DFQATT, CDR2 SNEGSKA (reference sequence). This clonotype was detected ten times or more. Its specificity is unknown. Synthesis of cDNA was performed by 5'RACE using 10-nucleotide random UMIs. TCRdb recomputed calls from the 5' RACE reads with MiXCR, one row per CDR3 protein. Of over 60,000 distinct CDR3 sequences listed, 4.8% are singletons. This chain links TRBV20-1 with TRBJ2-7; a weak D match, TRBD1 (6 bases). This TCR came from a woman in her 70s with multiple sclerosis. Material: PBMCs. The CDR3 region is CSARDVGGSMDEQYF. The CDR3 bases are TGCAGTGCTAGAGATGTAGGGGGTTCGATGGACGAGCAGTACTTC.